Below are 5 T cell receptor beta chains sequenced from a single sample in a study of cytomegalovirus exposure and HLA in healthy donors (dated by TCRdb to 2017 to 2019). The protocol used for the library was the immunoSEQ multiplex PCR assay. For the multiplex PCR, a mixture combining 60 forward primers for TCR Vbeta segments and 13 reverse primers for TCR Jbeta segments was used. The table comes from immuneACCESS by way of TCRdb, which keeps in-frame sequences with V and J called. Part of the clones is missing from these tables; in studies checked, under half for an unresolved V gene and the rest for unknown reasons. This sample gives 200,000 to 250,000 clones in total; about 85% of them show up just once. The top ten clones comprise roughly 1.3% of the sample. The sequenced sample was PBMCs. These receptors were obtained from a human donor in good health.

The chain links TRBV6-5 to TRBJ2-7; weak D call: TRBD2 (5 bases). V was pared by 0 bases and J by 2 bases, with 14 bases between. The CDR3 extends over 16 amino acids. Germline V gene data show CDR1 as MNHEY and CDR2 as SVGAGI. The CDR3, as DNA: TGTGCCAGCAGTTACTCGACATTAGCGAATACCTACGAGCAGTACTTC. Translated: CASSYSTLANTYEQYF.

J is TRBJ2-3 and V is TRBV29-1, with 10 bases fitting TRBD2. CDR3 size: 17 residues. The ends lost 1 base at V and 2 bases at J; junction bases unmatched: 9. CDR1 is SQVTM and CDR2 is ANQGSEA in the germline V gene. CDR3 sequence (DNA): TGCAGCGTTGAAGGCGGGTCTAGCGGGGGATCCACAGATACGCAGTATTTT. Protein product: CSVEGGSSGGSTDTQYF.

The V call is TRBV6-5, the J call TRBJ1-5; D uncertain. Germline CDR1 reads MNHEY; CDR2 reads SVGAGI. Trimming pared 2 bases from V and 7 bases from J, leaving 12 bases between. The CDR3 has 14 amino acids. In DNA form, the CDR3 reads TGTGCCAGCAGTTACGCAGGCTCTGACCAGCCCCAGCATTTT. Translation: CASSYAGSDQPQHF.

V and J are TRBV6-6 and TRBJ1-4; a weak D match, TRBD1 (5 bases). V dropped 5 bases and J dropped 7 bases, with 14 bases sitting between them. CDR3 length: 14 residues. The germline V gene encodes CDR1 MNHNY and CDR2 SVGAGI (reference sequence). The CDR3: CASSEFRVSEKLFF. CDR3 bases: TGTGCCAGCAGTGAGTTCAGGGTGTCTGAAAAACTGTTTTTT.

In its sample, this clone was seen once. V is TRBV7-3 and J is TRBJ2-7; no clear D. This CDR3 has 14 residues. Germline CDR1 is SGHTA and CDR2 is FQGTGA. V was clipped by 0 bases and J by 5 bases, with 11 bases between them. CDR3 region: CASSLTHGVHEQYF. The CDR3 DNA reads as TGTGCCAGCAGCTTAACCCACGGAGTCCACGAGCAGTACTTC.